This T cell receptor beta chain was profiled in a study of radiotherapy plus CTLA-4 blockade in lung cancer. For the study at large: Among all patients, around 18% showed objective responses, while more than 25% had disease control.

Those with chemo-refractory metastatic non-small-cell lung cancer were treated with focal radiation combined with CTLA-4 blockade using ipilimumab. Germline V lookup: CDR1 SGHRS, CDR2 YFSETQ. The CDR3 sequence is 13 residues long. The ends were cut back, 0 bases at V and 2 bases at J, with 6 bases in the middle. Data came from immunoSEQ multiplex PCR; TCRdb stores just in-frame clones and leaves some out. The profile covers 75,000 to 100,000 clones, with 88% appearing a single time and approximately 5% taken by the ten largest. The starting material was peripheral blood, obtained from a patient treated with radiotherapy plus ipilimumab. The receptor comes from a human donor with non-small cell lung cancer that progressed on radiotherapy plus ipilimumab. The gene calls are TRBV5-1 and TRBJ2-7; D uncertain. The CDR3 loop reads CASSLGWTYEQYF. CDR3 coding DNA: TGCGCCAGCAGCTTGGGATGGACCTACGAGCAGTACTTC. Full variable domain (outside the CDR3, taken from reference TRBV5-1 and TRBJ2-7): KAGVTQTPRYLIKTRGQQVTLSCSPISGHRSVSWYQQTPGQGLQFLFEYFSETQRNKGNFPGRFSGRQFSNSRSEMNVSTLELGDSALYLCASSLGWTYEQYFGPGTRLTVT.